The clone carrying this TCR beta chain was observed a handful of times. Alongside a J-beta primer mix, a sample-barcoded 5' primer served in a second PCR lasting about 7 to 12 cycles. TCRdb used MiXCR to reprocess the 5' RACE reads, holding one entry per CDR3 protein. Of 1.4 million or so distinct CDR3 sequences listed, approximately 43% are singletons. Germline V CDR1 and CDR2: KGHDR, SFDVKD. The CDR3 spans 14 residues. Trimming removed 3 bases from V and 2 bases from J, with 6 bases in between. The data derive from a study of blood T cells in healthy people across ages. This sequence was found in a woman under 30 in good health. The chain recombines TRBV24-1 with TRBJ1-4; D gene uncertain. Material: blood. Written as DNA, the CDR3 is TGTGCCACCAGTGATCCCGGGACTAATGAAAAACTGTTTTTT. It codes for CATSDPGTNEKLFF.